Given below is one TCR beta chain in context. Its binding antigen is unknown. No base qualities exist here, and no much larger clone lies one base off it. Trimming at the junction amounts to 6 bases on V and 4 bases on J, and the germline ends lie 19 bases apart. The CDR3 sequence holds 14 residues, the cysteine and phenylalanine included. The retained sequence is limited to the CDR3, 42 bases, with the frame set at the first base. The germline V gene (reference sequence) provides CDR1 DFQATT and CDR2 SNEGSKA. The data are from a study of human T cells and chemical hapten exposure (dated by TCRdb to about 2021). Background for the entire study: For sensitization, 2% DPC in acetone was applied to an approximately 2 cm by approximately 2 cm area of upper inner arm skin. Weekly therapeutic DPC doses were additionally applied to the scalp of patients throughout the roughly 24-week study period. Patch tests used Finn chambers with 0.01% DPC on the upper back, scored after 6 days by International Contact Dermatitis Research Group standards. Alopecia areata with under or over 50% scalp involvement, alopecia totalis and alopecia universalis were represented in the patient cohort, which was mostly female. Libraries were combined into a pool for sequencing, and differences in TCR yield between samples came mainly from small differences in library volumes within the pool. Peripheral blood TCR repertoire changes were tracked in vivo in alopecia patients during primary and secondary sensitization to the hapten diphenylcyclopropenone (DPC). Blood was sampled from patients pre-sensitization (week 0) and at 2, 6 and about 24 weeks after DPC sensitization. About 29 alopecia patients gave blood for TCR sequencing at one to four time points (pre-sensitization, 2, 6 and 24 weeks). Points the paper makes about the study in general: Significantly more large CDR3 similarity clusters were formed by expanded TCRs than by pre-sensitization or healthy control sets, consistent with antigen-driven responses. No change with DPC sensitization was found in the number of TCRs above 1 in 1000 frequency, and no evidence of global repertoire structure alterations was found. Patch test score was positively correlated with the number of PT1 expanded TCRs, with significance at thresholds 8, 16 and 32 but not at 4. After repeated subsampling, the strength of the expansion versus patch-test correlation and the threshold at which it became significant changed. All patients had alopecia, a presumed autoimmune disease, so their immune response might differ from that of healthy individuals.

Library preparation was by RACE. Sequencing was performed on a NextSeq 500. Library preparation attached unique molecular identifiers to individual cDNA molecules for quantitative, reproducible TCR counting. For every blood RNA sample, sequencing covered both the TCR alpha and TCR beta chains. The original pipeline was this. A median of about 87,000 TCRs per sample was observed, with a range of roughly 20,000 to 700,000. V, J and CDR3 annotation of the TCR reads was carried out using the Decombinator software suite. Every sample was subsampled to the same number of TCRs (28,000) for the PS versus PT1 abundance plots. Expanded TCRs were defined as absent before sensitization and observed at least eight times at the 2-week time point. Using fastp trimming at Q25 and MiXCR clonotype assembly, TCRdb reanalyzed the public sequencing data and kept in-frame beta chains. Merged by CDR3 protein, the rows form single entries marked with the most common genes and DNA. TCRdb assigned the V and J calls; the authors' analysis was not used. This sample holds about 160,000 distinct CDR3 sequences; about a quarter were observed only once. Around 2.3% of the sample lies in the top ten.

Interpreted using the paper, the time point label stands for: patch test 3, about 24 weeks after DPC sensitization. Sample treatment or condition, as interpreted from the label and publication: therapeutic diphenylcyclopropenone sensitization with weekly scalp DPC. At every patch-test visit, the blood draw took place before the patch test was put on. To be eligible, patients had to be aged 18 to 70, diagnosed with alopecia and judged suitable for DPC therapy, while pregnant patients were excluded. Total RNA was extracted from unfractionated whole blood that had been collected in Tempus Blood RNA tubes.

This specimen was whole blood, taken in connection with sensitization to the hapten diphenylcyclopropenone (DPC). Rearrangement joined TRBV20-1 to TRBJ2-7, with TRBD1 perhaps the D gene, on 6 matching bases. The source is a woman aged 18-30 years with alopecia areata. Some clones in this sample may be carry-over from other donors' samples. The DNA reads as follows: TGCAGTGCCCCCGAAAAGAGGGGGAATTACGAGCAGTACTTC. Its translation reads: CSAPEKRGNYEQYF.